This T cell receptor (beta chain) is drawn from a study of blood T cell repertoires in COVID-19. Turning to the study itself: Material from acute and convalescent COVID-19 was sourced from the United States, Italy and Spain. The analysed material was cDNA or gDNA that came from T cells, B-cell-depleted T cells, or PBMCs.

There are a few counts of this clone. V was trimmed by 6 bases and J by 6 bases, leaving 9 bases between them. Germline V gives CDR1 MDHEN, CDR2 SYDVKM. The CDR3 has 12 residues. In the original processing: Reference gene primer amplification yielded estimated nucleated cell counts. The data were produced by immunoSEQ multiplex PCR, yet TCRdb's version contains in-frame clones alone and is incomplete. That table supplies the V and J calls and clone size; D and trimming were determined from the DNA. The sample carries some 260,000 clones, roughly 86% recorded once. The sample consisted of peripheral blood. The chain has TRBV28 and TRBJ1-3, with D uncertain. The sequence was collected from a human donor in a cohort sampled during active COVID-19. The CDR3 loop is CASSGVLNTIYF. CDR3 sequence (DNA): TGTGCCAGCAGCGGAGTACTAAACACCATATATTTT.